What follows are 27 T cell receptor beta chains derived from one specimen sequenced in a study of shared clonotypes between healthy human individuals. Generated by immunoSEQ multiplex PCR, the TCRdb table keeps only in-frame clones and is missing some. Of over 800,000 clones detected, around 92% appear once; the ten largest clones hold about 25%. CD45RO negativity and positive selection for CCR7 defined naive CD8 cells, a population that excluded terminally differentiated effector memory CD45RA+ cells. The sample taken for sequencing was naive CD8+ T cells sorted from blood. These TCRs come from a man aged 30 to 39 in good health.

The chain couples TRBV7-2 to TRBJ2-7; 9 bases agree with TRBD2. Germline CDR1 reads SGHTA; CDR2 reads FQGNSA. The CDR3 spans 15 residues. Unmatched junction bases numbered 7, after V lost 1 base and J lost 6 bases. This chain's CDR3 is CASSLEASGRPEQYF. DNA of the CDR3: TGTGCCAGCAGCTTAGAGGCCAGCGGGAGGCCCGAGCAGTACTTC.

As DNA, the CDR3 is TGTGCCAGCAGCCATATGACTAGCGGGAGCTACAATGAGCAGTTCTTC. Amino acid sequence: CASSHMTSGSYNEQFF. The rearrangement joins TRBV5-6 to TRBJ2-1; 12 nucleotides agree with TRBD2. This CDR3 region has 16 residues. The trim removed 4 bases at V and 3 bases at J, leaving 5 bases unmatched. Germline V gene sequence: CDR1 SGHDT, CDR2 YYEEEE.

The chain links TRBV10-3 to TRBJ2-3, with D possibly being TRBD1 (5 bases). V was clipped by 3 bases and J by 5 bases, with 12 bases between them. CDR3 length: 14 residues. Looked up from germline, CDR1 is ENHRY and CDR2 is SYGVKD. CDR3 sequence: CAISDSGPLDTQYF. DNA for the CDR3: TGTGCCATCAGTGACTCAGGGCCTTTAGATACGCAGTATTTT.

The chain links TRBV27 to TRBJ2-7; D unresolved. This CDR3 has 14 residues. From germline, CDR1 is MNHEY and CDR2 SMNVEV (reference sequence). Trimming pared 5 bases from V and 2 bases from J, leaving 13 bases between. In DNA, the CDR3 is TGTGCCAGCAGTCCCTTGTATACACCCTACGAGCAGTACTTC. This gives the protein CASSPLYTPYEQYF.

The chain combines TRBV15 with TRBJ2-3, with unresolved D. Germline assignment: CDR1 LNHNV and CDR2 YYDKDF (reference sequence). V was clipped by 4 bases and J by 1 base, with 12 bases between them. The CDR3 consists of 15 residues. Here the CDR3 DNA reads TGTGCCACCAGCACCTCAGAGGCCCGCACAGATACGCAGTATTTT. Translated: CATSTSEARTDTQYF.

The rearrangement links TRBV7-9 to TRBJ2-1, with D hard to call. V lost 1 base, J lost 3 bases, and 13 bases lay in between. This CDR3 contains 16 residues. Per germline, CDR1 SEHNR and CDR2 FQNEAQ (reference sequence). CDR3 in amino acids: CASSLGSVLYYNEQFF. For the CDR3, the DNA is TGTGCCAGCAGCTTAGGTTCGGTCCTCTACTACAATGAGCAGTTCTTC.

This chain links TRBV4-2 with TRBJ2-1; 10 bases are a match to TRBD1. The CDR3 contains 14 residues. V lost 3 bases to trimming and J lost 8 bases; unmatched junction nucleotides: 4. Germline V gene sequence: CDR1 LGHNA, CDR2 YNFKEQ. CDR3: CASSQTGGGYEQFF. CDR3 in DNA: TGTGCCAGCAGCCAGACAGGGGGCGGGTATGAGCAGTTCTTC.

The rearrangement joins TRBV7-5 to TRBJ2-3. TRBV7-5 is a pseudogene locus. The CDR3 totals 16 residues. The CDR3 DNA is TGTGTCAGAAGCTTAGCTGGTCCTAGGGTGGAAGATACGCAGTATTTT. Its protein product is CVRSLAGPRVEDTQYF.

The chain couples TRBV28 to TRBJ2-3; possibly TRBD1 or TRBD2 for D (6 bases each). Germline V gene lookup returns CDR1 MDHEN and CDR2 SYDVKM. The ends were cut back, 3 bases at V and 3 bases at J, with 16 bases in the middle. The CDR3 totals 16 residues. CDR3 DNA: TGTGCCAGCAGTTTCCAAACGGGGGCGCGTACAGATACGCAGTATTTT. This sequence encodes CASSFQTGARTDTQYF.

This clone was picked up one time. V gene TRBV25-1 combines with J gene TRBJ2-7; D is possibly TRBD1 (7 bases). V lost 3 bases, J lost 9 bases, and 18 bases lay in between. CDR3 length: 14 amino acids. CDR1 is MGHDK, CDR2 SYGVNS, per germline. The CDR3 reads CASSEGGRGAGQYF. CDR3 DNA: TGTGCCAGCAGTGAGGGTGGCAGGGGGGCTGGGCAGTACTTC.

The CDR3 spells CASSRHPGRGVEQYF. The CDR3 DNA follows: TGTGCCAGCAGCCGCCACCCCGGGAGGGGGGTCGAGCAGTACTTC. The J gene is TRBJ2-7, the V gene TRBV12-1; the D call in the table, TRBD2, was not verified against the DNA. TRBV12-1 is marked as a pseudogene. The CDR3 loop spans 15 amino acids.

The CDR3, as DNA: TGTGCCAGCAGCCGACCGGGACAGAGTCTCGATAGCTCCTACAATGAGCAGTTCTTC. It yields the protein CASSRPGQSLDSSYNEQFF. V usage is TRBV7-6 and J usage is TRBJ2-1, with TRBD1 matching 7 bases. Losses at the gene ends were 5 bases for V and 0 bases for J; bases not matched to a gene: 16. The CDR3 has 19 residues. From germline, CDR1 is SGHVS and CDR2 FNYEAQ.

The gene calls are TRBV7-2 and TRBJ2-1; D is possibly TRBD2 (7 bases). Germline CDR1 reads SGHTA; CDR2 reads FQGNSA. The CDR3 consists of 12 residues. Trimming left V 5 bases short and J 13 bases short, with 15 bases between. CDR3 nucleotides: TGTGCCAGCAGCCCGTGGGGGGGCGACCAGTTCTTC. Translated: CASSPWGGDQFF.

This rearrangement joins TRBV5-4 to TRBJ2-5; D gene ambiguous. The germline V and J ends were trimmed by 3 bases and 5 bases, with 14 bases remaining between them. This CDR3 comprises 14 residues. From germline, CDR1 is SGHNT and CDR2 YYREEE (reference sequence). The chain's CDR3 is CASSSPEVMETQYF. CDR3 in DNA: TGTGCCAGCAGCTCGCCCGAGGTGATGGAGACCCAGTACTTC.

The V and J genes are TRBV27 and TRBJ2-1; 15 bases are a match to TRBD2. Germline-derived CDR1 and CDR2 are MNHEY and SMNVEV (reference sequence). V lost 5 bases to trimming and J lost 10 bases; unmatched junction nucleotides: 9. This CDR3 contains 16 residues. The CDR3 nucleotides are TGTGCCAGCAGTACCGGACTAGCGGGAGGGTCCCAAGAGCAGTTCTTC. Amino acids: CASSTGLAGGSQEQFF.

CDR3 coding DNA: TGTGCCACCAGCGGAGGGATAAGCAATCAGCCCCAGCATTTT. Protein product: CATSGGISNQPQHF. The chain employs TRBV15 and TRBJ1-5; D remains ambiguous. Deletions cut 5 bases from V and 1 base from J, with 9 bases between. CDR3 size: 14 residues. Looked up from germline, CDR1 is LNHNV and CDR2 is YYDKDF (reference sequence).

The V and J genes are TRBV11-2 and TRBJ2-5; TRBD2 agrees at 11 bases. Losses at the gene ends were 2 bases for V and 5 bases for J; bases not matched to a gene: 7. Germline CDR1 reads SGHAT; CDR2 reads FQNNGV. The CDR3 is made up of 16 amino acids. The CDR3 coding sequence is TGTGCCAGCAGCTTACTACTAGCGGGAGCTGGGGAGACCCAGTACTTC. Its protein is CASSLLLAGAGETQYF.

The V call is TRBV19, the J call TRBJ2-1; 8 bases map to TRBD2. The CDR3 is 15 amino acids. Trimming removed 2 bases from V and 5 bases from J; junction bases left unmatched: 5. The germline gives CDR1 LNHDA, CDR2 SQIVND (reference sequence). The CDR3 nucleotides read TGTGCCAGTAGTATACGGGTTAGCGGGAACAATGAGCAGTTCTTC. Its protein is CASSIRVSGNNEQFF.

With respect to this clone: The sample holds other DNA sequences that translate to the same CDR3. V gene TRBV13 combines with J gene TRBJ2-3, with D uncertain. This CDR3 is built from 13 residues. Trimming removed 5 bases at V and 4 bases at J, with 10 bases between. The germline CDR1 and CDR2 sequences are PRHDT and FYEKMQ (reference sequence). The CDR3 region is CASSLSLPDTQYF. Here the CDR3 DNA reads TGTGCCAGCAGCCTTAGTCTACCAGATACGCAGTATTTT.

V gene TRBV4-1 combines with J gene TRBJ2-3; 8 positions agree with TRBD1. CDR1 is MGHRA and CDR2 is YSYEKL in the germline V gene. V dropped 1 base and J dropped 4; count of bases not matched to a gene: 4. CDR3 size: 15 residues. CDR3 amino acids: CASSQARGRPDTQYF. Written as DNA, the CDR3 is TGCGCCAGCAGCCAAGCCAGGGGGCGTCCAGATACGCAGTATTTT.

The CDR3 DNA follows: TGTGCCATCAAGGTAGCGGGAGATAATGAGCAGTTCTTC. Translated, it gives CAIKVAGDNEQFF. The chain couples TRBV7-6 to TRBJ2-1, with 9 bases identical to TRBD2. The germline V gene encodes CDR1 SGHVS and CDR2 FNYEAQ. V trimming: 10 bases; J trimming: 7 bases; junction bases outside the gene matches: 8. The CDR3 runs 13 residues. Full variable domain (missing parts from reference TRBV7-6 and TRBJ2-1): GAGVSQSPRYKVTKRGQDVALRCDPISGHVSLYWYRQALGQGPEFLTYFNYEAQQDKSGLPNDRFSAERPEGSISTLTIQRTEQRDSAMYRCAIKVAGDNEQFFGPGTRLTVL.

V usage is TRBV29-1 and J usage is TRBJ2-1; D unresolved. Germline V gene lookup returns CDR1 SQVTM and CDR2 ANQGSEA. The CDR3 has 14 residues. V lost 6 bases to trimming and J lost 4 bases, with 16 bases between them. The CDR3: CSVTPEQHYNEQFF. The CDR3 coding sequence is TGCAGCGTCACACCAGAACAGCATTACAATGAGCAGTTCTTC.

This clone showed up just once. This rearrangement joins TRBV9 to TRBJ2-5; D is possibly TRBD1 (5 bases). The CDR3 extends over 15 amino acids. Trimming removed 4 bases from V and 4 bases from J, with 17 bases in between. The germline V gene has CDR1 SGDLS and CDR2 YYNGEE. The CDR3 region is CASSSMRQGGETQYF. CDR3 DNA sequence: TGTGCCAGCAGCTCCATGAGGCAGGGTGGAGAGACCCAGTACTTC.

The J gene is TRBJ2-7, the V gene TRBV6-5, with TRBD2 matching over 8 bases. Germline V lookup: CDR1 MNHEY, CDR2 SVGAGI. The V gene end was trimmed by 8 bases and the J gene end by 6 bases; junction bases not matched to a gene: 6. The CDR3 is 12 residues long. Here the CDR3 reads CASGGLGGEQYF. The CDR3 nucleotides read TGTGCCAGCGGGGGACTAGGGGGCGAGCAGTACTTC.

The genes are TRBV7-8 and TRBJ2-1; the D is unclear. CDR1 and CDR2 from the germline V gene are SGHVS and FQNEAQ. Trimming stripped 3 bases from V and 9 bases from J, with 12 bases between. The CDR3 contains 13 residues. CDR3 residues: CASSFGRSLEQFF. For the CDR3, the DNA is TGTGCCAGCAGCTTCGGTAGATCGCTTGAGCAGTTCTTC.

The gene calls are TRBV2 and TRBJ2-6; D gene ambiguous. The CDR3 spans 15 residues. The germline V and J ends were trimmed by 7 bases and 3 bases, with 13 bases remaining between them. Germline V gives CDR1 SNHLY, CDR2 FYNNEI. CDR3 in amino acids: CASMGWNLGANVLTF. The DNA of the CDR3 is TGTGCCAGCATGGGCTGGAATCTTGGGGCCAACGTCCTGACTTTC.

The CDR3 nucleotides read TGTGCCAGCTCCCCCCGGGAGGTCGGAGAGCAGTACTTC. Protein: CASSPREVGEQYF. V and J are TRBV18 and TRBJ2-7; 7 bases line up with TRBD2. The germline V gene has CDR1 KGHSH and CDR2 LQKENI. V shed 6 bases, J shed 7 bases, and the junction held 9 bases outside the gene matches. There are 13 residues in the CDR3.